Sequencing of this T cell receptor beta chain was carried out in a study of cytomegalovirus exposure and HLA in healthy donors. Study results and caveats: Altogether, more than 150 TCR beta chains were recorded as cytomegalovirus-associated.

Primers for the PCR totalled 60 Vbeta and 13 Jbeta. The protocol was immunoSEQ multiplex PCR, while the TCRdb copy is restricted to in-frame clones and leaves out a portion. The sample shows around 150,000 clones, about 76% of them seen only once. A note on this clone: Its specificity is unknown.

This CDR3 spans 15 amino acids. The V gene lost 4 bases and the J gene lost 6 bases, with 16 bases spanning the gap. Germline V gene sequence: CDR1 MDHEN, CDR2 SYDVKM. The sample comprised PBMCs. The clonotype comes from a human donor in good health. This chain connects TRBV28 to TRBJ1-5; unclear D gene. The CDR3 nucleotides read TGTGCCAGCAGTTCGGGTAGAGGGCCAGGTCAGCCCCAGCATTTT. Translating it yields CASSSGRGPGQPQHF.